These 12 T cell receptor beta chains came from one sample sequenced in a study of T cells in Graves' hyperthyroidism and ophthalmopathy. Amplification targeted TCR beta CDR3 regions from RNA transcripts. The primer set for the first-round RT-PCR of the TCR CDR3 was HTBI. TCRdb redid the calling of the multiplex PCR reads with MiXCR, one entry per CDR3 protein. The sample comprises approximately 210,000 distinct CDR3 sequences, about a sixth of which are singletons, and around 50% rests with the top ten. Source material: blood. The receptors here all came from a middle-aged man with Graves' hyperthyroidism.

This clonotype was detected a few times. The CDR3 coding sequence is TGCAGTGCTAGAGATACTAGAGTGGAGACCCAGTACTTC. Amino acid sequence: CSARDTRVETQYF. The rearrangement links TRBV20-1 to TRBJ2-5; TRBD2 might be the D (5 bases). The V gene's germline CDR1 is DFQATT and CDR2 SNEGSKA (reference sequence). The CDR3 spans 13 residues. The V gene lost 0 bases and the J gene lost 5 bases, with 10 bases spanning the gap.

The CDR3 bases are TGTGCCAGCAAGACCGGGACACCCTATAATTCACCCCTCCACTTT. Translating it yields CASKTGTPYNSPLHF. The rearrangement uses TRBV7-2 and TRBJ1-6; D is possibly TRBD1 (6 bases). The CDR3 runs 15 residues. CDR1 and CDR2 (germline): SGHTA, FQGNSA. V was trimmed by 7 bases and J by 2 bases, leaving 12 bases between them.

The table lists this clonotype with many counts. The rearrangement links TRBV28 to TRBJ2-7, with D possibly matching TRBD2 (6 bases). V was pared by 1 base and J by 5 bases, with 9 bases between. Germline CDR1 reads MDHEN; CDR2 reads SYDVKM. This CDR3 is built from 13 residues. The CDR3 loop is CASSLFGRHEQYF. In DNA, the CDR3 is TGTGCCAGCAGTTTATTCGGGAGACACGAGCAGTACTTC. The whole variable domain, filled in from reference TRBV28 and TRBJ2-7, reads DVKVTQSSRYLVKRTGEKVFLECVQDMDHENMFWYRQDPGLGLRLIYFSYDVKMKEKGDIPEGYSVSREKKERFSLILESASTNQTSMYLCASSLFGRHEQYFGPGTRLTVT.

Turning to this clonotype: The final CDR3 position lacks the conserved phenylalanine or tryptophan, pointing to a likely read error. This chain uses TRBV19 with TRBJ2-7, with TRBD2 matching over 8 bases. Germline V lookup: CDR1 LNHDA, CDR2 SQIVND (reference sequence). Losses at the gene ends were 3 bases for V and 2 bases for J; bases not matched to a gene: 9. The CDR3 runs 16 residues. The CDR3 DNA reads TGTGCCAGTAGTATGACATTTAGCGGGACAACCTACGAGCAGTACTTA. Translation: CASSMTFSGTTYEQYL.

This clonotype was picked up many times. The chain is built from TRBV12-3 or TRBV12-4 and TRBJ2-7, with D uncertain. This CDR3 is built from 14 residues. V dropped 3 bases and J dropped 2 bases, with 11 bases sitting between them. The DNA for the CDR3 is TGTGCCAGCAGTTTTGCCAGTCCCGCCTACGAGCAGTACTTC. It specifies CASSFASPAYEQYF.

This clonotype was picked up one time. A read error may be the cause here, since a much bigger clone is one base away. This chain connects TRBV10-3 to TRBJ2-7; TRBD1 is a possible D gene (6 bases). CDR1 is ENHRY, CDR2 SYGVKD, per germline. The CDR3 totals 13 residues. V was shortened by 7 bases and J by 5 bases, with 15 bases between the two germline ends. The CDR3 loop is CAITWGPNDEQYF. The CDR3 DNA is TGTGCCATCACCTGGGGGCCTAACGACGAGCAGTACTTC.

V is TRBV12-5 and J is TRBJ1-5; 7 nucleotides line up with TRBD1. CDR1 is LGHNT and CDR2 is FRNRAP in the germline V gene. The CDR3 contains 16 residues. Trimming took 0 bases from V and 4 from J; bases not matched to a gene: 6. The CDR3 DNA sequence: TGTGCTAGTGGTTTGGTTACGGGACAGAAGAATCAGCCCCAGCATTTT. This translates into CASGLVTGQKNQPQHF. The full variable domain, in which reference TRBV12-5 and TRBJ1-5 provide the parts outside the CDR3, is DARVTQTPRHKVTEMGQEVTMRCQPILGHNTVFWYRQTMMQGLELLAYFRNRAPLDDSGMPKDRFSAEMPDATLATLKIQPSEPRDSAVYFCASGLVTGQKNQPQHFGDGTRLSIL.

This sequence joins TRBV7-2 and TRBJ1-5; unclear D gene. Per the germline V gene, CDR1 is SGHTA and CDR2 is FQGNSA. The CDR3 is 13 residues long. V lost 5 bases, J lost 6 bases, and 11 bases lay in between. CDR3 in amino acids: CASSAWLSQPQHF. Here the CDR3 DNA reads TGTGCCAGCAGCGCATGGCTAAGTCAGCCCCAGCATTTT.

This clonotype was counted a few times. V is TRBV9 and J is TRBJ1-6; 8 bases are shared with TRBD1. Germline assignment: CDR1 SGDLS and CDR2 YYNGEE. V trimming: 4 bases; J trimming: 4 bases; junction bases outside the gene matches: 4. The CDR3 has 15 amino acids. In nucleotides, the CDR3 is TGTGCCAGCAGCCCAAGACAGGGGTATAATTCACCCCTCCACTTT. Translation gives CASSPRQGYNSPLHF.

This clonotype occurred once. Mismatch with germline at one junction end may stem from a read error. The chain has TRBV9 and TRBJ2-5, with D tentatively TRBD1 (5 bases). CDR3 length: 14 amino acids. Germline lookup yields CDR1 SGDLS and CDR2 YYNGEE. The CDR3 region is CASSVDQGQETQYF. The DNA of the CDR3 is TGCGCCAGCAGCGTAGATCAGGGTCAAGAGACCCAGTACTTC.

This chain joins TRBV19 and TRBJ2-1; 9 nucleotides agree with TRBD2. Germline CDR1 and CDR2: LNHDA and SQIVND (reference sequence). The CDR3 spans 14 residues. V lost 7 bases to trimming and J lost 5 bases; unmatched junction nucleotides: 6. The DNA for the CDR3 is TGTGCCAGTATGGATAGCGGGAGAGACAATGAGCAGTTCTTC. Its translation: CASMDSGRDNEQFF.

The chain employs TRBV5-1 and TRBJ1-2; TRBD1 aligns across 7 bases. The CDR3 spans 14 residues. The germline CDR1 and CDR2 sequences are SGHRS and YFSETQ. With V trimmed by 1 base and J by 5 bases, 5 bases remained unmatched. CDR3 sequence (DNA): TGCGCCAGCAGCTTGACAATGGGACAGTATGGCTACACCTTC. It is translated as CASSLTMGQYGYTF.